Sequencing of this T cell receptor (beta chain) was carried out in a study of blood T cells in healthy people across ages. Overall study context: For every two T cells, template switching captured about one barcoded beta molecule.

The use of a sample-barcoded 5' primer and a J-beta primer mix characterized a second PCR of roughly 6 to 11 cycles. TCRdb itself ran the 5' RACE reads through MiXCR, one entry per CDR3 protein. This sample carries some 800,000 distinct CDR3 sequences, about 42% of them seen once, and the ten largest clones take about a fifth. This CDR3 has 14 residues. V shed 5 bases, J shed 4 bases, and the junction held 7 bases outside the gene matches. Germline CDR1 PRHDT, CDR2 FYEKMQ (reference sequence). Sequenced input: blood. J is TRBJ1-1 and V is TRBV13; TRBD1 agrees at 7 bases. This receptor was identified in a man in his sixties in good health. The CDR3 sequence: CASSADRAVTEAFF. DNA of the CDR3: TGTGCCAGCAGCGCAGACAGGGCGGTCACTGAAGCTTTCTTT.